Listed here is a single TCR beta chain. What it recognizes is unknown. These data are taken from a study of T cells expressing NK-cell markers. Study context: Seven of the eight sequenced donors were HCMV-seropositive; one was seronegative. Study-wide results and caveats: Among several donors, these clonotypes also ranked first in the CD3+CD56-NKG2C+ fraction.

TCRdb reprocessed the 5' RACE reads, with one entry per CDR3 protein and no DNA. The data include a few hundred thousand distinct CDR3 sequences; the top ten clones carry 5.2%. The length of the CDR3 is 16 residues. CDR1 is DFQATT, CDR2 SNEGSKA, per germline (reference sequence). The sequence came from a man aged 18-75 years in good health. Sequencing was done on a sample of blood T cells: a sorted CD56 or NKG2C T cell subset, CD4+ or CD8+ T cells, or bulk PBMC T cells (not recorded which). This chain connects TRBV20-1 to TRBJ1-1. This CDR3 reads CSAQETYYPLNTEAFF.